The 6 T cell receptor beta chains below come from one sample, sequenced in a study of early T cells in non-severe SARS-CoV-2 infection. Using its own MiXCR run on the 5' RACE reads, TCRdb lists one record per CDR3 protein. The sample lists 56,000 or so distinct CDR3 sequences; 8% to 11% were seen once. Sequencing was carried out using whole blood. Receptor source: an adult who was a healthcare worker with PCR-confirmed SARS-CoV-2 infection or an uninfected control (not recorded which).

The table lists this clonotype with many counts. This chain connects TRBV18 to TRBJ2-7; no reliable D call. The V end lost 0 bases, the J end lost 2 bases, and 8 bases lay between the germline ends. Germline CDR1 and CDR2: KGHSH and LQKENI. There are 14 residues in the CDR3. CDR3 in amino acids: CASSPPGAPYEQYF. DNA for the CDR3: TGTGCCAGCTCACCACCTGGCGCCCCCTACGAGCAGTACTTC. Together with reference TRBV18 and TRBJ2-7, the CDR3 gives the full variable domain: NAGVMQNPRHLVRRRGQEARLRCSPMKGHSHVYWYRQLPEEGLKFMVYLQKENIIDESGMPKERFSAEFPKEGPSILRIQQVVRGDSAAYFCASSPPGAPYEQYFGPGTRLTVT.

This clonotype has more than one count but fewer than ten. V and J are TRBV10-2 and TRBJ1-2; the D is unclear. Germline CDR1 and CDR2: WSHSY and SAAADI. V gave up 2 bases and J gave up 4 bases, with 8 bases separating them. This CDR3 region has 13 residues. The CDR3 DNA follows: TGCGCCAGCAGTGAGAGACGGTCCTATGGCTACACCTTC. It encodes CASSERRSYGYTF.

This clonotype was picked up a small number of times. The chain recombines TRBV29-1 with TRBJ2-1, with TRBD2 matching 16 bases. The CDR3 contains 17 residues. V shed 1 base and J 2 bases; nucleotides not matched to a gene: 2. The germline V gene has CDR1 SQVTM and CDR2 ANQGSEA. Here the CDR3 reads CSVEGGTSGRAYNEQFF. The CDR3 DNA is TGCAGCGTTGAAGGTGGGACTAGCGGGAGGGCCTACAATGAGCAGTTCTTC.

The rearrangement links TRBV18 to TRBJ2-1; a weak D match, TRBD1 (6 bases). The germline V gene has CDR1 KGHSH and CDR2 LQKENI. The CDR3 loop spans 12 amino acids. Trimming pared 6 bases from V and 13 bases from J, leaving 16 bases between. The CDR3 nucleotides read TGTGCCAGCTCCCGCCTCGACAGGTTTCAGTTCTTC. This codes for CASSRLDRFQFF.

V usage is TRBV7-6 and J usage is TRBJ2-2, with D tentatively TRBD2 (6 bases). V was cut by 5 bases and J by 4 bases, with 17 bases left in between. The germline V gene encodes CDR1 SGHVS and CDR2 FNYEAQ. The CDR3 consists of 16 residues. CDR3 loop: CASSISGERGTGELFF. The CDR3 region has the DNA TGTGCCAGCAGCATTAGCGGAGAAAGGGGCACCGGGGAGCTGTTTTTT.

The V and J genes are TRBV7-9 and TRBJ2-2; D is ambiguous. This CDR3 region has 13 residues. In germline, CDR1 is SEHNR, CDR2 FQNEAQ (reference sequence). The V gene lost 1 base and the J gene lost 6 bases, with 6 bases spanning the gap. For the CDR3, the DNA is TGTGCCAGCAGCTTAGGCAAGGCCGGGGAGCTGTTTTTT. Its translation is CASSLGKAGELFF.